Sequencing of this TCR beta chain was carried out in a study of OX40 agonist ivuxolimab in advanced cancers. For the wider study: The costimulatory receptor OX40 (CD134) was targeted by ivuxolimab, a fully human IgG2 agonistic monoclonal antibody. A male proportion of around 81% and a mean age of about 60 years, ranging from roughly 23 to 85, were recorded for the dose-escalation cohort. Of the approximately 50 dose-escalation patients, hepatocellular carcinoma was present in around 20, melanoma in roughly 15, renal cell carcinoma in 9 and head and neck cancer in 9. Prior anti-PD-1, anti-PD-L1 or anti-CTLA-4 therapy was permitted, and approximately 42% of dose-escalation patients had received checkpoint inhibitors. Intravenous ivuxolimab was administered to patients every 2 weeks at six dose levels: 0.01, 0.1, 0.3, 1.5, 3 and 10 mg/kg. Peripheral TCRbeta sequencing was intended to test whether TCR sequence diversity was altered and clonal T-cell expansion was caused by ivuxolimab. Three dose-escalation patients achieved partial responses, one with hepatocellular carcinoma and two with cutaneous melanoma. The paper describes the monotherapy dose-escalation part (N of about 52 patients) of the phase I trial of ivuxolimab. What the study reported, not specific to this receptor: Which antigens the clonally expanded peripheral T cells were specific for was not determined. After ivuxolimab, CD8+ T cells had more expanded clones than CD4+ T cells on average. At doses of 0.1 to 3.0 mg/kg, clonal expansion of both CD4+ and CD8+ T cells in blood was seen between baseline and week 6. In the 0.1-3.0 mg/kg groups, partial responders were among the patients with the lowest normalized peripheral clonal expansion, particularly in CD8+ T cells. Low levels of normalized T-cell clonal expansion were also seen in some patients who did not respond.

As encoded in the germline V gene, CDR1 is SNHLY while CDR2 is FYNNEI. The CDR3, cysteine through phenylalanine, is 17 amino acids long. The kept DNA is CDR3 alone, 51 bases in frame from the first base. At the junction V is shortened by 6 bases and J by 0 bases, with 15 bases in between. Patients with autoimmune disease history or receiving systemic immunosuppression were excluded from the trial. In every dose cohort, peripheral blood was drawn for TCR sequencing at baseline, cycle 4 day 1, and cycle 7 day 1. The samples were taken from a phase I, first-in-human, multicenter, open-label dose-escalation trial of ivuxolimab. Adults with locally advanced or metastatic melanoma, renal cell, hepatocellular, or head and neck squamous cell carcinoma were enrolled in the trial. CD4+ and CD8+ T cells were sorted separately from peripheral blood before TCR sequencing. Note on this clone: No antigen is known for it. The sample holds no much larger clone one base away, and base qualities are not on file.

Genomic DNA was extracted from sorted cells for sequencing of the TCRbeta CDR3 region. The immunoSEQ Assay was used to sequence the TCRbeta CDR3 regions. Drawn from immuneACCESS, this table holds only the in-frame rearrangements with V and J called that TCRdb kept. Clones are partly lost; checked studies trace under half to an unresolved V gene and leave the rest unexplained. The sample data list more than 15,000 clones, and around 82% of these were observed just once. Approximately 2.5% of the sample comes from the top ten. The sequence is built from TRBV2 and TRBJ2-6; the D assignment is uncertain and may be TRBD1 or TRBD2, with 5 bases supporting each. The sequences come from CD4+ or CD8+ T cells sorted from blood, collected in a trial of the OX40 agonist ivuxolimab. The TCR was taken from an adult with an advanced solid tumor such as melanoma, head and neck, liver or kidney cancer. The DNA reads TGTGCCAGCAGCTTACGGGGCCCGATCTCTGGGGCCAACGTCCTGACTTTC. This encodes CASSLRGPISGANVLTF.